Sequencing of this T cell receptor (beta chain) was carried out in a study of T cell repertoires in cytomegalovirus infection. Looking at the study overall: Based on public TCR beta signatures, there were indications of CMV infection and of a matching HLA type.

TCRdb reanalysed the reads using MiXCR and keeps one entry per CDR3 protein. Found here are roughly 280,000 distinct CDR3 sequences, approximately 10% of them singletons; the top ten hold about 14%. The CDR3 length is 15 residues. Trimming took 5 bases from V and 5 from J, leaving 18 bases between them. This clonotype appeared many times. The chain recombines TRBV12-3 or TRBV12-4 with TRBJ1-2; a weak D match, TRBD1 (6 bases). Sequenced material: PBMCs. This TCR was recovered from a human donor in good health (CMV status not recorded). Some clones in this sample may be carry-over from other donors' samples. Here the CDR3 reads CASSQEDSSIYGYTF. The DNA of the CDR3 is TGTGCCAGCAGTCAAGAGGACAGTTCGATATATGGCTACACCTTC.